Described below is a single T cell receptor (beta chain) sequence and its context. Some clones are missing from TCRdb's copy, which holds only in-frame ones; the method was immunoSEQ multiplex PCR. The sample holds 400,000 or so clones, nearly 90% seen once. These data belong to a study of blood T cell repertoires in COVID-19. Across the study: In each case, the material was cDNA or gDNA derived from T cells, B-cell-depleted T cells, or PBMCs.

Enrollees, about 18 to 95 years old, lived in around 23 US areas. The germline V gene encodes CDR1 LNHDA and CDR2 SQIVND (reference sequence). J was trimmed by 1 base and V by 3 bases; bases with no gene match: 8. The CDR3 covers 16 residues. The clonotype originates from a woman aged 40-49 years with acute COVID-19. Sequencing input: PBMCs or T cells enriched from blood (not recorded which). The chain joins TRBV19 to TRBJ1-1; TRBD1 agrees at 7 bases. Here the CDR3 DNA reads TGTGCCAGTAGTATGGGCGTCGGACAGGAGAACACTGAAGCTTTCTTT. It translates to CASSMGVGQENTEAFF. The full variable domain, rest sourced from reference TRBV19 and TRBJ1-1, is DGGITQSPKYLFRKEGQNVTLSCEQNLNHDAMYWYRQDPGQGLRLIYYSQIVNDFQKGDIAEGYSVSREKKESFPLTVTSAQKNPTAFYLCASSMGVGQENTEAFFGQGTRLTVV.